This TCR beta chain derives from a study of T cells after yellow fever vaccination. Study-wide points: FACS-sorted repertoires might harbor abundant contaminating clonotypes from the bulk population. Re-detected after boosting: most primary clones, almost 98% of CD4 and about 85% of CD8. Weaker in magnitude, the secondary response showed a faster peak on day 5 versus 15.

This clonotype was found many times. The target antigen is unknown. TCRdb re-called the 5' RACE reads with MiXCR, one entry per CDR3 protein. Altogether some 300,000 distinct CDR3 sequences are present, around 10% being singletons, with the ten largest covering about 3%. CDR1 is SEHNR, CDR2 FQNEAQ, per germline (reference sequence). This CDR3 has 13 residues. V lost 7 bases, J lost 5 bases, and 7 bases stayed unmatched. The origin of this receptor is a young man who received the YFV17D yellow fever vaccine. The sequences come from CD4+ T cells sorted from PBMCs, collected 5 days after the yellow fever booster vaccination. The chain couples TRBV7-9 to TRBJ2-7; 8 nucleotides align to TRBD1. The CDR3 DNA reads TGTGCCAGCACCAGGGGGCAGCCCCACGAGCAGTACTTC. It codes for CASTRGQPHEQYF.